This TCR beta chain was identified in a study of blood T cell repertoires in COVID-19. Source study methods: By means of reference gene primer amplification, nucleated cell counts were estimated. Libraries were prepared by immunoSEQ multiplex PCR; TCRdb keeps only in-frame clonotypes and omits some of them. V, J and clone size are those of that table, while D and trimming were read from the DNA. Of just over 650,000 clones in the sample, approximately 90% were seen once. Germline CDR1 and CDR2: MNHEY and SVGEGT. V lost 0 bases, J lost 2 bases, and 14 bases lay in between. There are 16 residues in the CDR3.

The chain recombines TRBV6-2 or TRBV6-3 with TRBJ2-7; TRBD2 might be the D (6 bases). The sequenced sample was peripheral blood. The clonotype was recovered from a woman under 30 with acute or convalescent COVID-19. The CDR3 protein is CASSYSRERLAYEQYF. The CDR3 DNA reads TGTGCCAGCAGTTACTCCCGAGAGCGACTAGCCTACGAGCAGTACTTC.